This entry features one T cell receptor beta chain sequence. Assay: immunoSEQ multiplex PCR; the TCRdb copy retains only in-frame clones and omits some. The sample records about 660,000 clones, around 87% being singletons. This sample is drawn from a study of shared T cell receptors in the human thymus. Germline values: CDR1 SGHNT, CDR2 YYREEE (reference sequence). The CDR3 contains 15 residues. The trim removed 3 bases at V and 5 bases at J, leaving 8 bases unmatched. The sample was also reused in another study, on human thymus T cells. That paper states: Infants served as donors; they were healthy and Finnish and were having corrective surgery for congenital heart defects. The thymus was resected at corrective cardiac surgery. Thymic as well as blood repertoires seemed to favor certain V and J genes unevenly.

The sequence came from a boy younger than two with a congenital heart defect. The sequenced sample consisted of thymocytes. The chain links TRBV5-4 to TRBJ2-7; 10 bases line up with TRBD1. The CDR3 coding sequence is TGTGCCAGCAGCTCTGACAGGGGGCTAGTAGACGAGCAGTACTTC. The encoded protein is CASSSDRGLVDEQYF. Full variable domain (rest looked up from reference TRBV5-4 and TRBJ2-7): ETGVTQSPTHLIKTRGQQVTLRCSSQSGHNTVSWYQQALGQGPQFIFQYYREEENGRGNFPPRFSGLQFPNYSSELNVNALELDDSALYLCASSSDRGLVDEQYFGPGTRLTVT.